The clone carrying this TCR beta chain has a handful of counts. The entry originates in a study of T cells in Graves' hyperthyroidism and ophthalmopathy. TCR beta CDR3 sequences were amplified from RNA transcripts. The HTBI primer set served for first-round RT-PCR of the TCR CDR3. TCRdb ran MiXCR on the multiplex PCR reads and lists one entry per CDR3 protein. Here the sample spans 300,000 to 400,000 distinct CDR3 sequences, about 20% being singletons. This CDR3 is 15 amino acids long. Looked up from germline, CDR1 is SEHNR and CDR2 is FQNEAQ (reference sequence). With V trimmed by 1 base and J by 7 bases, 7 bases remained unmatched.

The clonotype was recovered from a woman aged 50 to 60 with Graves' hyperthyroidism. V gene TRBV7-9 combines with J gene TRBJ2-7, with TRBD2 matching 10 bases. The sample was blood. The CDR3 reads CASSLGLAGVVEQYF. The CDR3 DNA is TGTGCCAGCAGCTTAGGGCTAGCGGGAGTCGTTGAGCAGTACTTC.